This T cell receptor beta chain stems from a study of OX40 agonist ivuxolimab in advanced cancers. Turning to the study itself: Three patients had partial responses: one hepatocellular carcinoma, two cutaneous melanoma. General study findings and limits: More expanded clones were seen, on average, in CD8+ T cells than in CD4+.

The method was immunoSEQ multiplex PCR; TCRdb's version includes in-frame clones alone and lacks a portion of them. The table has around 15,000 clones, 76% seen once. About this clone: Its antigen is as yet unknown.

The CDR3 length is 13 residues. V was trimmed by 6 bases and J by 4 bases, leaving 7 bases between them. Per the germline V gene, CDR1 is SGHVS and CDR2 is FQNEAQ. The timepoints at which blood was sampled were baseline, cycle 4 day 1, and cycle 7 day 1. V is TRBV7-8 and J is TRBJ2-6; no reliable D call. The sequencing here drew on CD4+ or CD8+ T cells sorted from blood, taken in a trial of the OX40 agonist ivuxolimab. The receptor comes from an adult with an advanced solid tumor such as melanoma, head and neck, liver or kidney cancer. The CDR3 bases are TGTGCCAGCAGTTCCAGAGGGGCCAACGTCCTGACTTTC. Protein: CASSSRGANVLTF.